This T cell receptor beta chain was captured by sequencing in a study of PD-L1 blockade in urothelial cancer. Overall study: From about 2014, patients received atezolizumab, given as 1,200 mg intravenously every 3 weeks.

The time point: peripheral blood 6 weeks after treatment start. Profiled with immunoSEQ multiplex PCR; TCRdb holds only in-frame clones, not every one. This table has about 19,000 clones, approximately 83% appearing once. The CDR3 has 19 amino acids. CDR1 and CDR2 (germline): LNHNV, YYDKDF (reference sequence). Trimming took off 0 bases at V and 7 bases at J, with 24 bases between the two ends. The chain is built from TRBV15 and TRBJ1-4; D ambiguous. Source: PBMCs, taken around atezolizumab (anti-PD-L1) treatment. The sequence came from a man in his forties or fifties with urothelial cancer. The CDR3 protein is CATSRDKAGRAVPPEKLFF. The CDR3 DNA follows: TGTGCCACCAGCAGAGATAAGGCGGGGAGGGCGGTCCCCCCTGAAAAACTGTTTTTT. Complete variable domain (other parts from reference TRBV15 and TRBJ1-4): DAMVIQNPRYQVTQFGKPVTLSCSQTLNHNVMYWYQQKSSQAPKLLFHYYDKDFNNEADTPDNFQSRRPNTSFCFLDIRSPGLGDTAMYLCATSRDKAGRAVPPEKLFFGSGTQLSVL.